This entry lists 5 T cell receptor beta chains sequenced from one sample in a study of blood T cell repertoires in COVID-19. Assay: immunoSEQ multiplex PCR; the TCRdb copy retains only in-frame clones and omits some. The sample has 110,000 to 150,000 clones, about 90% seen once. Sequenced material: peripheral blood. The receptor source for this set is a woman aged 50 to 65 with acute or convalescent COVID-19.

In its sample, this clone was seen once. This chain connects TRBV19 to TRBJ1-1, with D uncertain. The CDR3 totals 13 residues. CDR1 is LNHDA and CDR2 is SQIVND in the germline V gene (reference sequence). Trimming took 3 bases from V and 8 from J, leaving 13 bases between them. CDR3 loop: CASSISGGIEAFF. The CDR3 region has the DNA TGTGCCAGTAGTATTTCAGGAGGGATAGAAGCTTTCTTT.

The chain joins TRBV20-1 to TRBJ2-1, with 8 bases fitting TRBD2. CDR1 is DFQATT and CDR2 is SNEGSKA in the germline V gene (reference sequence). The CDR3 extends over 14 amino acids. Unmatched junction bases numbered 6, after V lost 6 bases and J lost 2 bases. CDR3 region: CSASSGAPYNEQFF. Written as DNA, the CDR3 is TGCAGTGCGAGTAGCGGGGCCCCCTACAATGAGCAGTTCTTC.

This chain uses TRBV6-6 with TRBJ2-3; possibly TRBD2 for D (6 bases). The germline V gene encodes CDR1 MNHNY and CDR2 SVGAGI (reference sequence). There are 16 residues in the CDR3. Trimming removed 7 bases at V and 2 bases at J, with 19 bases between. In nucleotides, the CDR3 is TGTGCCAGCATCTTGGGGACTCCCTCACACACAGATACGCAGTATTTT. Translation: CASILGTPSHTDTQYF.

The CDR3 here is CASSLFTGSYNEQFF. CDR3 sequence (DNA): TGTGCCAGCAGTTTATTTACAGGTTCCTACAATGAGCAGTTCTTC. The chain is built from TRBV27 and TRBJ2-1, with a possible D match to TRBD1 (5 bases). The V end lost 1 base, the J end lost 1 base, and 8 bases lay between the germline ends. In germline, CDR1 is MNHEY, CDR2 SMNVEV (reference sequence). There are 15 residues in the CDR3.

Only a few counts were recorded for this clone. The genes are TRBV7-2 and TRBJ2-1; D possibly corresponds to TRBD2 (5 bases). The CDR3 covers 15 residues. Looked up from germline, CDR1 is SGHTA and CDR2 is FQGNSA. Trimming removed 1 base at V and 4 bases at J, with 11 bases between. The CDR3 reads CASSLGAGGYNEQFF. In nucleotides, the CDR3 is TGTGCCAGCAGCTTAGGGGCGGGTGGATACAATGAGCAGTTCTTC. Based on the CDR3 plus reference TRBV7-2 and TRBJ2-1, the full variable domain is GAGVSQSPSNKVTEKGKDVELRCDPISGHTALYWYRQSLGQGLEFLIYFQGNSAPDKSGLPSDRFSAERTGGSVSTLTIQRTQQEDSAVYLCASSLGAGGYNEQFFGPGTRLTVL.